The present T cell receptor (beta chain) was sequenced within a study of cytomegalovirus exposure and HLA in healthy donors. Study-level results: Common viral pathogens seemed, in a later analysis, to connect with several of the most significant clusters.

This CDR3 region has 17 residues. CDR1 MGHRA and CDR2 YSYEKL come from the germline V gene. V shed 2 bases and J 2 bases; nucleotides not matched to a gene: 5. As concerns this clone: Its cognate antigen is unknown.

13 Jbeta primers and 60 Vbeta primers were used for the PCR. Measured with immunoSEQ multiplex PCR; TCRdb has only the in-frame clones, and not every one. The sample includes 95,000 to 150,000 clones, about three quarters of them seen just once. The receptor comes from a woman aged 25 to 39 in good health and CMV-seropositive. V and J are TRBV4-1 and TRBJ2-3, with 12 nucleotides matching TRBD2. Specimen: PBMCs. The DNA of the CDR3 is TGCGCCAGCAGCCAATTTACTAGCGGGGGGACCACAGATACGCAGTATTTT. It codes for CASSQFTSGGTTDTQYF.